This T cell receptor (beta chain) comes out of a study of cytomegalovirus exposure and HLA in healthy donors. General study results and limits: Presence/absence results assume similar sequencing depth per donor, which may not hold. It was likely that a cluster of highly shared sequence variants was a sequencing artifact.

Primers for the PCR totalled 60 Vbeta and 13 Jbeta. Data came from immunoSEQ multiplex PCR; TCRdb stores just in-frame clones and leaves some out. The sample shows 130,000 or so clones, more than 70% of them seen only once. Comments on this clone: Its antigen remains unidentified.

The sequence was collected from a woman aged 30 to 39 in good health and CMV-seropositive. Sequencing was done on a sample of PBMCs.

The CDR3 coding sequence is TGTGCCAGCAGCGAACTGACTAGCGGGAGGGGTGAGCAGTACTTC. Translating it yields CASSELTSGRGEQYF. The chain carries TRBV28 and TRBJ2-7; 14 nucleotides match TRBD2. CDR1 and CDR2 (germline): MDHEN, SYDVKM. Unmatched junction bases numbered 8, after V lost 6 bases and J lost 7 bases. This CDR3 is built from 15 residues. The variable domain in full, completed from reference TRBV28 and TRBJ2-7, reads DVKVTQSSRYLVKRTGEKVFLECVQDMDHENMFWYRQDPGLGLRLIYFSYDVKMKEKGDIPEGYSVSREKKERFSLILESASTNQTSMYLCASSELTSGRGEQYFGPGTRLTVT.